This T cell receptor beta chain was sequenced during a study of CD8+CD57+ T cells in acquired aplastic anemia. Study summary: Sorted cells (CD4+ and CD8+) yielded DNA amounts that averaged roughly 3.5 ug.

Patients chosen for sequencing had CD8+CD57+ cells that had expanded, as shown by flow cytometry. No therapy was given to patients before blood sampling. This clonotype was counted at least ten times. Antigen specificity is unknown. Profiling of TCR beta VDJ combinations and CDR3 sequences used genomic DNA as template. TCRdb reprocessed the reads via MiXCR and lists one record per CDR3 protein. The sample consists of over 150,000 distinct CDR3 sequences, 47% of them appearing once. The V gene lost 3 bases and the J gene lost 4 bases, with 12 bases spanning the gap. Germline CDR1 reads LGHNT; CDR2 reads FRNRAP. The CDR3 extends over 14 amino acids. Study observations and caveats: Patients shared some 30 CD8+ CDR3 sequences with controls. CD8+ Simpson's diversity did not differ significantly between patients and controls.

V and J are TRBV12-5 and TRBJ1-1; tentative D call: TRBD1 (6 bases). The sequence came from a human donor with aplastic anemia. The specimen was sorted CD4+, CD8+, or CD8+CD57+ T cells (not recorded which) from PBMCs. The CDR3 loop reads CASGLGGFSTEAFF. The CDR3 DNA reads TGTGCTAGTGGTTTAGGGGGGTTTAGCACTGAAGCTTTCTTT.